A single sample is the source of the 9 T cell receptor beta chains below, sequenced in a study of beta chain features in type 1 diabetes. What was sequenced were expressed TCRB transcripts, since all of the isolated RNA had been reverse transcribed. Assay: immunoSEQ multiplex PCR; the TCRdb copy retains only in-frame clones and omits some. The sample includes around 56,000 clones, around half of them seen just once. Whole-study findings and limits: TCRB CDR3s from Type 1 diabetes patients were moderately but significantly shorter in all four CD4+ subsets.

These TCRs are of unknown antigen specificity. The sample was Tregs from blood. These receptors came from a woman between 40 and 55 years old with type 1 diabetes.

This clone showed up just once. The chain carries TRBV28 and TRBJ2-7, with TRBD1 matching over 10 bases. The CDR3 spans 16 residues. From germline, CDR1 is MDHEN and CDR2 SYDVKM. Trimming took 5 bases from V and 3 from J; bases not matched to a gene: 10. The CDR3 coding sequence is TGTGCCAGCAGTGGATACGGGACAGGGGCCCTCTACGAGCAGTACTTC. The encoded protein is CASSGYGTGALYEQYF. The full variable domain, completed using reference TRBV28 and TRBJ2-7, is DVKVTQSSRYLVKRTGEKVFLECVQDMDHENMFWYRQDPGLGLRLIYFSYDVKMKEKGDIPEGYSVSREKKERFSLILESASTNQTSMYLCASSGYGTGALYEQYFGPGTRLTVT.

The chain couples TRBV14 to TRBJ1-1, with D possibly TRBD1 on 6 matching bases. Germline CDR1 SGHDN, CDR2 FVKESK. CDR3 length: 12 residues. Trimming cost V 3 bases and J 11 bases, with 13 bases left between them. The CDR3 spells CASSHQGLWAFF. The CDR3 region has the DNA TGTGCCAGCAGCCACCAGGGGCTTTGGGCTTTCTTT. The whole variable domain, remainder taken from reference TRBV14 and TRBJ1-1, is EAGVTQFPSHSVIEKGQTVTLRCDPISGHDNLYWYRRVMGKEIKFLLHFVKESKQDESGMPNNRFLAERTGGTYSTLKVQPAELEDSGVYFCASSHQGLWAFFGQGTRLTVV.

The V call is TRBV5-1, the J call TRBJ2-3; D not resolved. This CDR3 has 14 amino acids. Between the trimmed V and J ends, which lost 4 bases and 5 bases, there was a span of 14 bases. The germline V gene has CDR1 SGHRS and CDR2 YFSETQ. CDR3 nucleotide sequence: TGCGCCAGCAGCGAAAGAGCCTCACGAGATACGCAGTATTTT. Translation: CASSERASRDTQYF.

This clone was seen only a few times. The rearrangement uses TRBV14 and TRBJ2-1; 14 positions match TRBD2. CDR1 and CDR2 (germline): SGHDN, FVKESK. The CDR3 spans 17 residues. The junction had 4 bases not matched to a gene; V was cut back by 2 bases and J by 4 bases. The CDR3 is CASSQLGTSGRYNEQFF. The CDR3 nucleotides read TGTGCCAGCAGCCAATTGGGGACTAGCGGGAGATACAATGAGCAGTTCTTC.

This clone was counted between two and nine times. Here the CDR3 reads CASSLGGTGKYEQFF. DNA of the CDR3: TGTGCCAGCAGCCTAGGGGGGACAGGGAAGTATGAGCAGTTCTTC. The rearrangement joins TRBV11-1 to TRBJ2-1; 9 bases map to TRBD1. CDR3 size: 15 residues. V dropped 5 bases and J dropped 8; count of bases not matched to a gene: 10. Per germline, CDR1 SGHAT and CDR2 FQDESV (reference sequence). Variable domain in full (rest from reference TRBV11-1 and TRBJ2-1): EAEVAQSPRYKITEKSQAVAFWCDPISGHATLYWYRQILGQGPELLVQFQDESVVDDSQLPKDRFSAERLKGVDSTLKIQPAELGDSAMYLCASSLGGTGKYEQFFGPGTRLTVL.

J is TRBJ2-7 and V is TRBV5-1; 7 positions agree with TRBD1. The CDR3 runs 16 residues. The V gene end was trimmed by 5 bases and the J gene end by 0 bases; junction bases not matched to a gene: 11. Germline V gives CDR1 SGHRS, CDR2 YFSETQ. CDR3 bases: TGCGCCAGCAGGCCGGAGATGGACAGGAGCTCCTACGAGCAGTACTTC. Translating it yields CASRPEMDRSSYEQYF.

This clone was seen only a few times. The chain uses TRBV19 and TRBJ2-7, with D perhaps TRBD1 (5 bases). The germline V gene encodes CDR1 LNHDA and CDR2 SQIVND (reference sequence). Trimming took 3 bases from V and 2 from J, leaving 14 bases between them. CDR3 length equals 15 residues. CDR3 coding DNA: TGTGCCAGTAGTATGACAGTAGATCCTACCTACGAGCAGTACTTC. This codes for CASSMTVDPTYEQYF. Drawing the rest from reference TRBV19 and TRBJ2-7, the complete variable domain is DGGITQSPKYLFRKEGQNVTLSCEQNLNHDAMYWYRQDPGQGLRLIYYSQIVNDFQKGDIAEGYSVSREKKESFPLTVTSAQKNPTAFYLCASSMTVDPTYEQYFGPGTRLTVT.

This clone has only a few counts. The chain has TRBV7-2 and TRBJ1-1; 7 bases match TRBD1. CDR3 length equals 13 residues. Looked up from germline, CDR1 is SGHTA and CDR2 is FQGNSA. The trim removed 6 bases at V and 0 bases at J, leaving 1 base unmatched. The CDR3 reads CASRGQVNTEAFF. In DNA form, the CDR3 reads TGTGCCAGCAGAGGACAGGTGAACACTGAAGCTTTCTTT. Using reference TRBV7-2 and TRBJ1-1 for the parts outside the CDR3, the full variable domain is GAGVSQSPSNKVTEKGKDVELRCDPISGHTALYWYRQSLGQGLEFLIYFQGNSAPDKSGLPSDRFSAERTGGSVSTLTIQRTQQEDSAVYLCASRGQVNTEAFFGQGTRLTVV.

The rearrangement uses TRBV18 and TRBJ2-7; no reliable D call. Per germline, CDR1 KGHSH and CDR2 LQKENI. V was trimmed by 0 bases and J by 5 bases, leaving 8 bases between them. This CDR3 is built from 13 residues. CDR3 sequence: CASSPPGLDEQYF. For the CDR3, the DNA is TGTGCCAGCTCACCACCCGGGTTGGACGAGCAGTACTTC.